This T cell receptor (beta chain) was sequenced in a study of Ad26.COV2.S vaccination and SARS-CoV-2 variants. Study at large: Intramuscularly, Ad26.COV2.S was given either once or twice, 56 days apart.

The CDR3 has 15 residues. V lost 4 bases and J lost 3, with 14 bases in between. Looked up from germline, CDR1 is SGHDT and CDR2 is YYEEEE. Measured with immunoSEQ multiplex PCR; TCRdb has only the in-frame clones, and not every one. The top ten clones hold approximately 1.9% of a sample with 350,000 to 450,000 clones, approximately 91% of them seen once. Treatment: roughly 18 received Ad26.COV2.S at low or high dose, single or two shots; about 5 received placebo; per-sample allocation not given. Repertoires come from day 63 after the first vaccine or placebo injection. Its platform was an Ad26 vector, and its expressed antigen was Wuhan-strain SARS-CoV-2 spike.

V and J are TRBV5-6 and TRBJ1-5; D is possibly TRBD1 (5 bases). The specimen was peripheral blood, collected in a trial of Ad26.COV2.S vaccine versus placebo. The sequence derives from a person between 18 and 60 years old who received the Ad26.COV2.S COVID-19 vaccine or a placebo. The chain's CDR3 is CASSPGIGDNQPQHF. The CDR3 DNA is TGTGCCAGCAGCCCAGGGATTGGGGACAATCAGCCCCAGCATTTT. Using reference TRBV5-6 and TRBJ1-5 for the parts outside the CDR3, the full variable domain is DAGVTQSPTHLIKTRGQQVTLRCSPKSGHDTVSWYQQALGQGPQFIFQYYEEEERQRGNFPDRFSGHQFPNYSSELNVNALLLGDSALYLCASSPGIGDNQPQHFGDGTRLSIL.